Below, 22 T cell receptor beta chains from the same sample are listed, as sequenced in a study of T cell repertoires in cytomegalovirus infection. No antigen has been identified for these receptors. A single record per CDR3 protein comes from TCRdb applying MiXCR to the reads. The table has some 900,000 distinct CDR3 sequences, around a third seen once. The sequencing used cultured CD8+ T cells from PBMCs, collected from culture after CMV antigen stimulation. These receptor sequences come from a human donor in good health (CMV status not recorded). Some clones in this sample may be carry-over from other donors' samples.

Turning to this clonotype: The germline gene is not matched at one end of the junction; a read error may be the cause. This chain connects TRBV12-3 or TRBV12-4 to TRBJ1-2; perhaps TRBD1 as D (5 bases). This CDR3 has 18 residues. The DNA of the CDR3 is TGTGCCAACAGTTTTGAATTGGAGTGGCAGGGTAACCCCAATGGCTACACCTTC. As protein: CANSFELEWQGNPNGYTF.

This clonotype was seen once. It may be a read error: a sequence one base away is much more abundant. The V gene is TRBV7-6, the J gene TRBJ2-3; D may be TRBD2 (6 bases). This CDR3 region has 17 residues. Germline CDR1 and CDR2: SGHVS and FNYEAQ. CDR3 amino acids: CVSSSIMGRLATDTQYF. DNA of the CDR3: TGTGTCAGCAGCTCCATAATGGGGAGGCTAGCGACAGATACGCAGTATTTT.

This clonotype was detected ten times or more. A much larger clone is a single base away; this may be a read error. The J gene is TRBJ2-3, the V gene TRBV7-2; unclear D gene. Trimming pared 1 base from V and 6 bases from J, leaving 5 bases between. Germline loops: CDR1 SGHTA, CDR2 FQGNSA. The CDR3 runs to 12 residues. The CDR3 nucleotides are TGTGCCAGCAGCTTAGGGGTGGATACGCAGTATTTT. Its translation: CASSLGVDTQYF.

Many counts were recorded for this clonotype. V and J are TRBV6-2 or TRBV6-3 and TRBJ2-1, with 15 nucleotides matching TRBD2. Unmatched junction bases numbered 8, after V lost 6 bases and J lost 2 bases. Germline-derived CDR1 and CDR2 are MNHEY and SVGEGT. There are 18 residues in the CDR3. In nucleotides, the CDR3 is TGTGCCAGCAGAGAGGGACTAGCGGGGGGCCTCACCTACAATGAGCAGTTCTTC. This gives the protein CASREGLAGGLTYNEQFF.

This clonotype was seen at least ten times. The chain combines TRBV28 with TRBJ2-7; D might be TRBD1 (5 bases). Trimming left V 5 bases short and J 6 bases short, with 11 bases between. This CDR3 is 12 amino acids long. Germline V gene lookup returns CDR1 MDHEN and CDR2 SYDVKM. CDR3 nucleotides: TGTGCCAGCAGTCCACGAAGGGGCGAGCAGTACGTC. It is translated as CASSPRRGEQYV.

Points on this clonotype: A much more abundant neighbour one base away suggests this may be a read error. This chain links TRBV11-3 with TRBJ2-5; TRBD1 matches 7 bases. The CDR3 is 14 residues long. From germline, CDR1 is SGHNT and CDR2 YENEEA. The CDR3 spells CACSPTGFTETQYF. The CDR3 region has the DNA TGTGCCTGCAGCCCGACAGGGTTTACAGAGACCCAGTACTTC.

The count of this clonotype is one. The chain couples TRBV6-8 to TRBJ1-6; D call uncertain. CDR3 length: 15 amino acids. Per germline, CDR1 MNHGY and CDR2 SAAAGT. The ends were cut back, 0 bases at V and 7 bases at J, with 10 bases in the middle. The CDR3 DNA follows: TGTGCCAGCAGTTACTCCGGCCTTGGGAATTCACCCCTCCACTTT. Translating it yields CASSYSGLGNSPLHF.

This chain joins TRBV7-2 and TRBJ2-3; 12 bases align to TRBD2. Germline assignment: CDR1 SGHTA and CDR2 FQGNSA. The CDR3 contains 17 residues. V lost 1 base, J lost 6 bases, and 8 bases stayed unmatched. CDR3 loop: CASSLGVLAGGGDTQYF. CDR3 DNA: TGTGCCAGCAGCTTAGGAGTCCTAGCGGGGGGGGGGGATACGCAGTATTTT. The full variable domain, rest sourced from reference TRBV7-2 and TRBJ2-3, is GAGVSQSPSNKVTEKGKDVELRCDPISGHTALYWYRQSLGQGLEFLIYFQGNSAPDKSGLPSDRFSAERTGGSVSTLTIQRTQQEDSAVYLCASSLGVLAGGGDTQYFGPGTRLTVL.

This clonotype appeared a few times. This chain uses TRBV12-3 or TRBV12-4 with TRBJ1-2; 7 bases align to TRBD1. This CDR3 spans 13 amino acids. The trim removed 5 bases at V and 7 bases at J, leaving 7 bases unmatched. Here the CDR3 reads CASSPGGGGGYTF. As DNA, the CDR3 is TGTGCCAGCAGTCCAGGGGGGGGCGGTGGCTACACCTTC.

The chain combines TRBV5-4 with TRBJ1-1; weak D call: TRBD1 (6 bases). The CDR3 covers 15 residues. V lost 5 bases and J lost 1, with 15 bases in between. Germline loops: CDR1 SGHNT, CDR2 YYREEE (reference sequence). CDR3 residues: CASRGGGSENTEAFF. CDR3 nucleotides: TGTGCCAGCAGAGGGGGAGGGTCAGAGAACACTGAAGCTTTCTTT.

The sample holds many counts of this clonotype. The CDR3 sequence is CASSSPEVGEQFF. The CDR3 nucleotides are TGTGCCAGCAGTAGTCCCGAGGTAGGGGAGCAGTTCTTC. The chain couples TRBV7-6 to TRBJ2-1; D not resolved. In germline, CDR1 is SGHVS, CDR2 FNYEAQ. V was cut by 6 bases and J by 10 bases, with 16 bases left in between. The CDR3 loop spans 13 amino acids. Looking up the rest from reference TRBV7-6 and TRBJ2-1 gives the full variable domain: GAGVSQSPRYKVTKRGQDVALRCDPISGHVSLYWYRQALGQGPEFLTYFNYEAQQDKSGLPNDRFSAERPEGSISTLTIQRTEQRDSAMYRCASSSPEVGEQFFGPGTRLTVL.

The J gene is TRBJ1-5, the V gene TRBV29-1, with a weak D call TRBD1 (6 bases). The germline V gene encodes CDR1 SQVTM and CDR2 ANQGSEA. Trimming left V 0 bases short and J 3 bases short, with 12 bases between. This CDR3 has 15 residues. CDR3 coding DNA: TGCAGCGTTGAAGATCTCGGGGGCACCAATCAGCCCCAGCATTTT. It encodes CSVEDLGGTNQPQHF.

This clonotype was seen ten or more times. The chain couples TRBV7-2 to TRBJ1-4, with 8 nucleotides matching TRBD1. J gave up 8 bases and V 3 bases, and 5 bases lay outside the gene matches. The V gene's germline CDR1 is SGHTA and CDR2 FQGNSA. The CDR3 totals 14 residues. CDR3 loop: CASSLARGQEKLFF. The CDR3 DNA reads TGTGCCAGCAGCTTGGCCAGGGGGCAGGAAAAACTGTTTTTT.

This clonotype has a handful of counts. This rearrangement joins TRBV6-2 or TRBV6-3 to TRBJ2-7; 9 bases are a match to TRBD2. The ends lost 6 bases at V and 3 bases at J; junction bases unmatched: 9. Germline V gene lookup returns CDR1 MNHEY and CDR2 SVGEGT. This CDR3 has 15 residues. DNA of the CDR3: TGTGCCAGCAGCCACTTAGCGGGGGATTACTACGAGCAGTACGTC. Amino acid sequence: CASSHLAGDYYEQYV.

CDR3 sequence (DNA): TGTGCCAGCAGCGTAGCTGGGAATAACAACATTCAGTACTTC. This translates into CASSVAGNNNIQYF. The chain links TRBV9 to TRBJ2-4; D gene ambiguous. There are 14 residues in the CDR3. CDR1 and CDR2 from the germline V gene are SGDLS and YYNGEE. V lost 0 bases and J 7 bases, leaving 11 bases between the germline ends.

This clonotype was counted many times. The chain uses TRBV7-6 and TRBJ2-1, with 11 bases lining up with TRBD2. The germline CDR1 and CDR2 sequences are SGHVS and FNYEAQ. CDR3 length: 16 residues. V was clipped by 6 bases and J by 1 base; unmatched bases: 5. This CDR3 is CASRDSGGGSYNEQFF. DNA for the CDR3: TGTGCCAGCAGGGATAGCGGGGGGGGGTCCTACAATGAGCAGTTCTTC. Supplemented by reference TRBV7-6 and TRBJ2-1, the full variable domain reads GAGVSQSPRYKVTKRGQDVALRCDPISGHVSLYWYRQALGQGPEFLTYFNYEAQQDKSGLPNDRFSAERPEGSISTLTIQRTEQRDSAMYRCASRDSGGGSYNEQFFGPGTRLTVL.

This clonotype showed up just a few times. The rearrangement links TRBV6-2 or TRBV6-3 to TRBJ2-7; 7 bases line up with TRBD1. The germline CDR1 and CDR2 sequences are MNHEY and SVGEGT. V trimming: 4 bases; J trimming: 2 bases; junction bases outside the gene matches: 2. The CDR3 sequence is 13 residues long. CDR3 sequence reads: CASSWDSPYEQYV. CDR3 DNA sequence: TGTGCCAGCAGTTGGGACAGTCCCTACGAGCAGTACGTC.

This clonotype was counted only a few times. CDR3 in DNA: TGTGCCAGCAGCAAAGACCACGCAGATACGCAGTATTTT. It translates to CASSKDHADTQYF. The chain links TRBV7-6 to TRBJ2-3; no definite D call. This CDR3 region has 13 residues. V lost 5 bases, J lost 4 bases, and 10 bases lay in between. The germline V gene has CDR1 SGHVS and CDR2 FNYEAQ. Filled out from reference TRBV7-6 and TRBJ2-3, the complete variable domain reads GAGVSQSPRYKVTKRGQDVALRCDPISGHVSLYWYRQALGQGPEFLTYFNYEAQQDKSGLPNDRFSAERPEGSISTLTIQRTEQRDSAMYRCASSKDHADTQYFGPGTRLTVL.

A few counts support this clonotype. J is TRBJ1-2 and V is TRBV25-1, with 12 positions matching TRBD1. The CDR3 totals 19 residues. The junction had 15 bases not matched to a gene; V was cut back by 0 bases and J by 7 bases. Germline-derived CDR1 and CDR2 are MGHDK and SYGVNS. DNA for the CDR3: TGTGCCAGCAGTGAATACTACCCCCGGTCCGGGACAGGGGGCTCTGGCTACACCTTC. It translates to CASSEYYPRSGTGGSGYTF.

The table lists this clonotype with a few counts. The J gene is TRBJ2-1, the V gene TRBV7-8; TRBD1 is a possible D gene (5 bases). Trimming took off 1 base at V and 5 bases at J, with 18 bases between the two ends. Germline values: CDR1 SGHVS, CDR2 FQNEAQ. The CDR3 runs 17 residues. CDR3 region: CASSLVGRVDTNNEQFF. The CDR3 DNA reads as TGTGCCAGCAGCTTAGTAGGTCGAGTGGACACAAACAATGAGCAGTTCTTC.

The table lists this clonotype with a few counts. The genes are TRBV3-1 and TRBJ2-2, with D maybe TRBD1 (5 bases). Per germline, CDR1 LGHDT and CDR2 YNNKEL (reference sequence). Trimming stripped 1 base from V and 3 bases from J, with 9 bases between. This CDR3 contains 15 residues. The CDR3 loop reads CASSQGGPDTGELFF. The CDR3 region has the DNA TGTGCCAGCAGCCAAGGGGGCCCCGACACCGGGGAGCTGTTTTTT.

This clonotype has more than one count but fewer than ten. This sequence joins TRBV7-2 and TRBJ1-4; D gene uncertain. With 1 base removed from V and 7 bases from J, the gap between germline ends came to 10 bases. The CDR3 has 14 residues. Germline-derived CDR1 and CDR2 are SGHTA and FQGNSA. The CDR3 nucleotides read TGTGCCAGCAGCTTAGGGAGTCTAGTTGAAAAACTGTTTTTT. Encoded protein: CASSLGSLVEKLFF.